Listed here are 21 T cell receptor beta chains from one sample, sequenced in a study of blood T cell repertoires in COVID-19. Method: immunoSEQ multiplex PCR; TCRdb's copy keeps in-frame clones and lacks some. The sample has about 190,000 clones, 88% seen once; the top ten hold approximately 1.1%. Material: peripheral blood. These receptors all stem from a man aged 25 to 40 with acute or convalescent COVID-19.

The rearrangement links TRBV6-5 to TRBJ2-3; 8 bases are shared with TRBD1. Trimming at V came to 5 bases and at J to 2 bases, leaving 6 bases not matched to a gene. Per germline, CDR1 MNHEY and CDR2 SVGAGI. The CDR3 has 15 residues. CDR3 residues: CASSRTGKNTDTQYF. DNA of the CDR3: TGTGCCAGCAGTCGGACAGGGAAGAACACAGATACGCAGTATTTT.

This clone has a single count. The chain carries TRBV3-1 (or the pseudogene TRBV3-2) and TRBJ1-5, with 7 bases aligning to TRBD1. The germline V gene has CDR1 LGHDT and CDR2 YNNKEL (reference sequence). The CDR3 spans 12 residues. V lost 5 bases, J lost 8 bases, and 3 bases stayed unmatched. DNA of the CDR3: TGTGCCAGCAGCATCAGGGGGGAGCCCCAGCATTTT. Its protein product is CASSIRGEPQHF.

The chain links TRBV7-2 to TRBJ2-6, with D maybe TRBD1 (6 bases). There are 16 residues in the CDR3. Between the trimmed V and J ends, which lost 4 bases and 1 base, there was a span of 11 bases. CDR1 is SGHTA and CDR2 is FQGNSA in the germline V gene. The CDR3 nucleotides are TGTGCCAGCAGCTCGAGAGGGGGATCTGGGGCCAACGTCCTGACTTTC. Residues: CASSSRGGSGANVLTF.

The rearrangement uses TRBV12-3 or TRBV12-4 and TRBJ1-4; a possible D gene is TRBD1 (6 bases). V was shortened by 9 bases and J by 13 bases, with 18 bases between the two germline ends. The CDR3 is made up of 12 amino acids. CDR3 coding DNA: TGTGCCAGTCCAATTACAGGGCCCCGACTGTTTTTT. This sequence encodes CASPITGPRLFF.

The V gene is TRBV4-1, the J gene TRBJ1-4; 7 bases align to TRBD1. CDR1 and CDR2 (germline): MGHRA, YSYEKL. The CDR3 loop spans 14 amino acids. The ends lost 6 bases at V and 7 bases at J; junction bases unmatched: 8. DNA for the CDR3: TGCGCCAGCAGACAGGGGTTTAGGCGTGAAAAACTGTTTTTT. Encoded protein: CASRQGFRREKLFF.

The chain has TRBV30 and TRBJ1-2, with D maybe TRBD1 (6 bases). Germline V lookup: CDR1 GTSNPN, CDR2 SVGIG (reference sequence). V was shortened by 4 bases and J by 4 bases, with 13 bases between the two germline ends. The CDR3 contains 13 residues. The chain's CDR3 is CAWMAQGFYGYTF. Here the CDR3 DNA reads TGTGCCTGGATGGCCCAGGGGTTCTATGGCTACACCTTC.

This clone occurred once. V usage is TRBV7-9 and J usage is TRBJ2-1; 13 bases agree with TRBD2. Losses at the gene ends were 5 bases for V and 6 bases for J; bases not matched to a gene: 4. CDR1 is SEHNR, CDR2 FQNEAQ, per germline (reference sequence). This CDR3 region has 15 residues. The chain's CDR3 is CASSTRTSGSNEQFF. CDR3 nucleotide sequence: TGTGCCAGCAGCACCAGGACTAGCGGGAGCAATGAGCAGTTCTTC.

The rearrangement joins TRBV6-5 to TRBJ1-5; D possibly corresponds to TRBD1 (6 bases). The V end lost 0 bases, the J end lost 9 bases, and 15 bases lay between the germline ends. The CDR3 has 15 amino acids. CDR1 and CDR2 (germline): MNHEY, SVGAGI. This CDR3 reads CASSYSSRGSWPQHF. DNA of the CDR3: TGTGCCAGCAGTTACTCGTCCAGGGGAAGTTGGCCCCAGCATTTT.

This clone was counted once. J is TRBJ2-5 and V is TRBV9; TRBD2 matches at 9 bases. Germline V CDR1 and CDR2: SGDLS, YYNGEE. The CDR3 is 13 amino acids. The V segment lost 2 bases and the J segment 10 bases; nucleotides outside the gene matches: 6. CDR3 nucleotides: TGTGCCAGCAGCGTGGGGCGGGAGGGGGACCAGTACTTC. This sequence encodes CASSVGREGDQYF. Full variable domain (remainder filled in from reference TRBV9 and TRBJ2-5): DSGVTQTPKHLITATGQRVTLRCSPRSGDLSVYWYQQSLDQGLQFLIQYYNGEERAKGNILERFSAQQFPDLHSELNLSSLELGDSALYFCASSVGREGDQYFGPGTRLLVL.

The chain is built from TRBV4-1 and TRBJ2-7; perhaps TRBD1 as D (5 bases). CDR1 and CDR2 (germline): MGHRA, YSYEKL. The length of the CDR3 is 15 residues. Trimming shortened V by 0 bases and J by 6 bases, and 15 bases separated the two germline ends. The CDR3 loop is CASSQEVGRAREQYF. DNA for the CDR3: TGCGCCAGCAGCCAAGAGGTGGGCAGGGCGCGCGAGCAGTACTTC.

V usage is TRBV6-1 and J usage is TRBJ1-5; D not certain. Trimming took off 0 bases at V and 7 bases at J, with 4 bases between the two ends. Germline V gene sequence: CDR1 MNHNS, CDR2 SASEGT. The CDR3 is 12 residues long. The CDR3 DNA reads as TGTGCCAGCAGTGAAGCGCGGCAGCCCCAGCATTTT. Its protein is CASSEARQPQHF.

The gene calls are TRBV19 and TRBJ1-1, with D unclear. V lost 1 base, J lost 1 base, and 10 bases lay in between. The CDR3 loop spans 15 amino acids. Germline CDR1 is LNHDA and CDR2 is SQIVND (reference sequence). DNA for the CDR3: TGTGCCAGTAGTATAGTAATCACAGCGAACACTGAAGCTTTCTTT. It specifies CASSIVITANTEAFF.

This clone was counted once. The chain carries TRBV9 and TRBJ2-3; 15 bases match TRBD2. The CDR3 has 15 residues. V gave up 0 bases and J gave up 14 bases; unmatched junction bases: 7. Germline CDR1 SGDLS, CDR2 YYNGEE. The CDR3, as DNA: TGTGCCAGCAGCGTAGACGCCACGGGACTAGCGGGGGGGTATTTT. It is translated as CASSVDATGLAGGYF.

The chain has TRBV6-5 and TRBJ1-6, with D perhaps matching TRBD1 (6 bases). With 4 bases removed from V and 10 bases from J, the gap between germline ends came to 20 bases. Germline lookup yields CDR1 MNHEY and CDR2 SVGAGI. This CDR3 has 16 residues. CDR3 coding DNA: TGTGCCAGCAGTTTAAATAGACGGGGGGCTCGGTCACCCCTCCACTTT. Amino acids: CASSLNRRGARSPLHF.

The V gene is TRBV28, the J gene TRBJ2-1; 7 bases are shared with TRBD2. There are 15 residues in the CDR3. Trimming cost V 6 bases and J 5 bases; bases outside gene matches: 10. The germline V gene encodes CDR1 MDHEN and CDR2 SYDVKM. CDR3 DNA sequence: TGTGCCAGCAGCCCCCTCGGGCTAGCGGACAATGAGCAGTTCTTC. Protein: CASSPLGLADNEQFF.

The chain uses TRBV6-6 and TRBJ2-1; 10 nucleotides match TRBD1. Unmatched junction bases numbered 8, after V lost 2 bases and J lost 7 bases. This CDR3 spans 16 amino acids. CDR1 and CDR2 (germline): MNHNY, SVGAGI (reference sequence). The CDR3 reads CASSYRQGQGGNEQFF. CDR3 DNA: TGTGCCAGCAGTTACAGACAAGGACAGGGGGGGAATGAGCAGTTCTTC.

The genes are TRBV18 and TRBJ1-5; a possible D gene is TRBD1 (6 bases). The CDR3 has 14 residues. V lost 3 bases and J 5 bases, leaving 11 bases between the germline ends. Germline lookup yields CDR1 KGHSH and CDR2 LQKENI. In nucleotides, the CDR3 is TGTGCCAGCTCACCCCTACACAGGGATCAGCCCCAGCATTTT. As protein: CASSPLHRDQPQHF.

The chain links TRBV11-2 to TRBJ2-2; 7 nucleotides match TRBD2. Germline assignment: CDR1 SGHAT and CDR2 FQNNGV. The CDR3 contains 14 residues. With 5 bases clipped from V and 8 bases from J, the junction kept 8 bases outside the gene matches. In DNA form, the CDR3 reads TGTGCCAGCAGCCAGGTGACGCGGGAGGGGGAGCTGTTTTTT. Protein product: CASSQVTREGELFF.

In DNA, the CDR3 is TGTGCCAGCAGTTTCCAGTGGGCGAACACTGAAGCTTTCTTT. As protein: CASSFQWANTEAFF. The chain joins TRBV7-8 to TRBJ1-1; no definite D call. The CDR3 has 14 residues. Looked up from germline, CDR1 is SGHVS and CDR2 is FQNEAQ. Deletions cut 6 bases from V and 1 base from J, with 12 bases between.

This rearrangement joins TRBV6-5 to TRBJ2-7; the match to TRBD2 covers 8 bases. The CDR3 spans 13 residues. Trimming cost V 6 bases and J 3 bases; bases outside gene matches: 4. Per the germline V gene, CDR1 is MNHEY and CDR2 is SVGAGI. CDR3 protein: CASRPGGDYEQYF. CDR3 nucleotides: TGTGCCAGCAGACCCGGGGGGGACTACGAGCAGTACTTC.

This clone appeared once. The chain couples TRBV28 to TRBJ1-5; D is unclear. V lost 6 bases and J lost 3, with 9 bases in between. Germline V gives CDR1 MDHEN, CDR2 SYDVKM. The CDR3 consists of 13 residues. The CDR3 nucleotides read TGTGCCAGCAGAGCCGAATTCAATCAGCCCCAGCATTTT. Its protein is CASRAEFNQPQHF.